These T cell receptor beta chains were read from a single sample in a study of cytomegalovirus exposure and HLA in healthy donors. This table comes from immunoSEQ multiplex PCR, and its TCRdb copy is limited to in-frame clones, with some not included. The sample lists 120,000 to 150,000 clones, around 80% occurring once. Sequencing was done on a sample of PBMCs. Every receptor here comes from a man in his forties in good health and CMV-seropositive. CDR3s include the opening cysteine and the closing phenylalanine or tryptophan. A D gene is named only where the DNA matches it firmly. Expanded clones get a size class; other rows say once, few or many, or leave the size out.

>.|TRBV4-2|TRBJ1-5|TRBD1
TGTGCCAGCAGCCCCGGGACGGGACAGCTAGAATTAAATCAGCCCCAGCATTTT
CASSPGTGQLELNQPQHF
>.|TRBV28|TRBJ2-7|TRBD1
TGTGCCAGCAGTGCCACCGGGACAGACAGCTCCTACGAGCAGTACTTC
CASSATGTDSSYEQYF
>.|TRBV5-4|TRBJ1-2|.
TGTGCCAGCAGTTATACAGGGATCTATGGCTACACCTTC
CASSYTGIYGYTF
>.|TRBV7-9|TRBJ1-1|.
TGTGCCAGCAGCTTAGGGGGGGGCACTGAAGCTTTCTTT
CASSLGGGTEAFF
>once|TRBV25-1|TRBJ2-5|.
TGTGCCAGCAGTGAACAGGGTAGTTTCGCGATAGCAGAGACCCAGTACTTC
CASSEQGSFAIAETQYF
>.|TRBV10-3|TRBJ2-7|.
TGTGCCATCAGTGCCGGGCAGGGCGAAGACTACGAGCAGTACTTC
CAISAGQGEDYEQYF
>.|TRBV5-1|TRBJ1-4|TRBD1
TGCGCCAGCAGCTTGGGGCGAGGACAGGCGGCGGGAGAAAAACTGTTTTTT
CASSLGRGQAAGEKLFF
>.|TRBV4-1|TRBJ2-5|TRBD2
TGCGCCAGCAGCCCCGGGACTACCAGGCAAGAGACCCAGTACTTC
CASSPGTTRQETQYF
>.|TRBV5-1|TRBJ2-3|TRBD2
TGCGCCAGCAGCTTGAGGACTAGCGGGGGGGGACGCACAGATACGCAGTATTTT
CASSLRTSGGGRTDTQYF
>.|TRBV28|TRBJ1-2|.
TGTGCCAGCAGAATCCCTGGCACTAACTATGGCCACACCTTC
CASRIPGTNYGHTF
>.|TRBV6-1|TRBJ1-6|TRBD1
TGTGCCAGCAGTGAACAGGGGGCCCGTGAAATTCACCCCCTCCACTTT
CASSEQGAREIHPLHF
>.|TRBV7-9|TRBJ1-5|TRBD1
TGTGCCAGCAGCTTTACAGGGGGATCCAATCAGCCCCAGCATTTT
CASSFTGGSNQPQHF
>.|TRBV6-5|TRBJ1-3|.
TGTGCCAGCAGTTACTCGCAGGATCCTGGGGGAAACACCATATATTTT
CASSYSQDPGGNTIYF
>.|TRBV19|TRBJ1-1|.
TGTGCCAGTAGCATGGGGCGGATGCCCACTGAAGCTTTCTTT
CASSMGRMPTEAFF